The present TCR beta chain was sequenced within a study of OX40 agonist ivuxolimab in advanced cancers. Study summary: Treatment received earlier with anti-PD-1, anti-PD-L1 or anti-CTLA-4 agents was allowed, and 40% had some. General study results and limits: CD4+ and CD8+ blood T cells expanded clonally by week 6 at 0.1 to 3.0 mg/kg.

The CDR3 loop spans 16 amino acids. The J segment lost 3 bases and the V segment lost 2 bases, leaving 3 bases of the junction unmatched. Germline-derived CDR1 and CDR2 are MNHEY and SVGAGI. As for this clone: The antigen is unknown.

Measured with immunoSEQ multiplex PCR; TCRdb has only the in-frame clones, and not every one. The sample has around 95,000 clones; approximately 91% are singletons. The chain links TRBV6-5 to TRBJ2-7; 14 positions match TRBD2. Material: CD4+ or CD8+ T cells sorted from blood, obtained in a trial of the OX40 agonist ivuxolimab. This receptor was taken from an adult with an advanced solid tumor such as melanoma, head and neck, liver or kidney cancer. CDR3 region: CASSYPGLAGVYEQYF. DNA of the CDR3: TGTGCCAGCAGTTACCCGGGACTAGCGGGAGTCTACGAGCAGTACTTC.